This TCR beta chain appears in the sequencing data of a study of blood T cells in healthy people across ages. Germline lookup yields CDR1 MGHDK and CDR2 SYGVNS. The CDR3 contains 16 residues. Details on this clonotype: What it binds is not known.

Study-wide results and limits: Long-lived and aged donors differed, with more naive CD4+ cells and higher diversity in the long-lived. Roughly linear declines in TCR beta diversity per million T cells occurred with age.

A second PCR of about 7 to 12 cycles used a sample-barcoded 5' primer and a J-beta primer mix. MiXCR, run by TCRdb on the 5' RACE reads, gives a single entry per CDR3 protein. The data hold roughly 830,000 distinct CDR3 sequences, with 62% observed a single time. This sequence joins TRBV25-1 and TRBJ2-7, with D tentatively TRBD1 (5 bases). The J call may be wrong; the DNA end is better matched by TRBJ2-5. Sequenced input: blood. This clonotype originated in a man aged 25-45 years in good health. DNA of the CDR3: TGTGCCAGCAGTCCTTCGAGGAAGCAGGGCATGGAGACCCAGTACTTC. The encoded protein is CASSPSRKQGMETQYF.